The rows below give T cell receptor beta chains drawn from one sample of a study of blood T cell repertoires in COVID-19. Sequencing used immunoSEQ multiplex PCR; TCRdb keeps in-frame clones, though not all of them. Counted here are around 140,000 clones, 88% occurring once; the ten biggest clones make up about 1.5%. Sequences were obtained from peripheral blood. The receptors were gathered from a woman between 45 and 65 years old with acute or convalescent COVID-19. The CDR3 runs from the conserved cysteine through the conserved F or W. The order of the fields is CDR3 DNA, CDR3 protein, J gene, clone size, D gene, V gene. A D gene is named only where the DNA matches it firmly. Size is omitted from some rows. Given values are once, few, many or a class for expanded clones.

CDR3nt: TGTGCCAGCAGGCTCGAGAGGACTGAAGCTTTCTTT
CDR3aa: CASRLERTEAFF
j_gene: TRBJ1-1
abundance: -
d_gene: -
v_gene: TRBV12-3/TRBV12-4

CDR3nt: TGTGCCAGCAGCGAAGGACTAGCGGTATCCTACGAGCAGTACTTC
CDR3aa: CASSEGLAVSYEQYF
j_gene: TRBJ2-7
abundance: -
d_gene: TRBD2
v_gene: TRBV5-4

CDR3nt: TGTGCCACCAGTGATTTAGGGGTGGGCACAGATACGCAGTATTTT
CDR3aa: CATSDLGVGTDTQYF
j_gene: TRBJ2-3
abundance: -
d_gene: -
v_gene: TRBV24-1

CDR3nt: TGTGCCAGCAGCTTGATTGGACAGGGGAACGGAAACACCATATATTTT
CDR3aa: CASSLIGQGNGNTIYF
j_gene: TRBJ1-3
abundance: -
d_gene: TRBD1
v_gene: TRBV5-6

CDR3nt: TGTGCCAGCAGCTCGACAGGGTCAGAGACCCAGTACTTC
CDR3aa: CASSSTGSETQYF
j_gene: TRBJ2-5
abundance: -
d_gene: TRBD1
v_gene: TRBV11-3

CDR3nt: TGTGCCATCAGGGAAACAGGGATAGAGTACGAGCAGTACTTC
CDR3aa: CAIRETGIEYEQYF
j_gene: TRBJ2-7
abundance: -
d_gene: -
v_gene: TRBV10-3

CDR3nt: TGCGCCAGCAGCCAAGGTGCAGAATGGCCTGGAAACACCATATATTTT
CDR3aa: CASSQGAEWPGNTIYF
j_gene: TRBJ1-3
abundance: -
d_gene: -
v_gene: TRBV4-1

CDR3nt: TGTGCCAGCAGTCAATCGGGGACCCTATGGGGGGACAATGAGCAGTTCTTC
CDR3aa: CASSQSGTLWGDNEQFF
j_gene: TRBJ2-1
abundance: -
d_gene: -
v_gene: TRBV6-6

CDR3nt: TGTGCCAGCAGCTCAACAGGATGGGTTGAAAAACTGTTTTTT
CDR3aa: CASSSTGWVEKLFF
j_gene: TRBJ1-4
abundance: -
d_gene: -
v_gene: TRBV7-4

CDR3nt: TGTGCCAGCAGCTTAGCTGGGCTCACCGGGGAGCTGTTTTTT
CDR3aa: CASSLAGLTGELFF
j_gene: TRBJ2-2
abundance: once
d_gene: -
v_gene: TRBV7-9

CDR3nt: TGTGCCAGCTCACGGGGAGCTGATACGCAGTATTTT
CDR3aa: CASSRGADTQYF
j_gene: TRBJ2-3
abundance: -
d_gene: -
v_gene: TRBV18

CDR3nt: TGTGCCAGCAGTCCCTGGACAGGGGGCAGCTATGGCTACACCTTC
CDR3aa: CASSPWTGGSYGYTF
j_gene: TRBJ1-2
abundance: few
d_gene: TRBD1
v_gene: TRBV28

CDR3nt: TGTGTAAGCGGGGGGGTAGAGACCCAGTACTTC
CDR3aa: CVSGGVETQYF
j_gene: TRBJ2-5
abundance: -
d_gene: TRBD2
v_gene: TRBV3-1/TRBV3-2

CDR3nt: TGTGCCAGCAGTCCTCCCTGGCCTTACGAAAAACTGTTTTTT
CDR3aa: CASSPPWPYEKLFF
j_gene: TRBJ1-4
abundance: -
d_gene: -
v_gene: TRBV27

CDR3nt: TGTGCCAGCAGTGGGAGACTAGCGGACCTGGAGACCCAGTACTTC
CDR3aa: CASSGRLADLETQYF
j_gene: TRBJ2-5
abundance: -
d_gene: TRBD2
v_gene: TRBV6-4

CDR3nt: TGTGCCTGGTCCAGTTCAGGGGGCACTGAAGCTTTCTTT
CDR3aa: CAWSSSGGTEAFF
j_gene: TRBJ1-1
abundance: -
d_gene: TRBD1
v_gene: TRBV30

CDR3nt: TGTGCCAGTAGTATAACGACGGGTTCTGGAAACACCATATATTTT
CDR3aa: CASSITTGSGNTIYF
j_gene: TRBJ1-3
abundance: -
d_gene: -
v_gene: TRBV19

CDR3nt: TGTGCCTGGAGTGTACAGGGGGCCACAGATACGCAGTATTTT
CDR3aa: CAWSVQGATDTQYF
j_gene: TRBJ2-3
abundance: once
d_gene: TRBD1
v_gene: TRBV30

CDR3nt: TGTGCCAGCAGCCAAGATCAGGACTACGAGCAGTACTTC
CDR3aa: CASSQDQDYEQYF
j_gene: TRBJ2-7
abundance: once
d_gene: -
v_gene: TRBV3-1/TRBV3-2

CDR3nt: TGTGCCAGCGATCAATCCGGGATAAGAGGGACCCAGTACTTC
CDR3aa: CASDQSGIRGTQYF
j_gene: TRBJ2-5
abundance: -
d_gene: -
v_gene: TRBV7-9

CDR3nt: TGTGCCAGCAGCTTAGGTCTAGTCTCCTACAATGAGCAGTTCTTC
CDR3aa: CASSLGLVSYNEQFF
j_gene: TRBJ2-1
abundance: -
d_gene: -
v_gene: TRBV7-9

CDR3nt: TGCGCCAGCAACCGGGACACCCCCTCCTACGAGCAGTACTTC
CDR3aa: CASNRDTPSYEQYF
j_gene: TRBJ2-7
abundance: -
d_gene: -
v_gene: TRBV5-1

CDR3nt: TGTGCCAGCAGCTCGATGGGACAGGGCTACGAGCAGTACTTC
CDR3aa: CASSSMGQGYEQYF
j_gene: TRBJ2-7
abundance: -
d_gene: TRBD1
v_gene: TRBV7-8

CDR3nt: TGCGCCAGCAGCCTCAGGGGCTCATTACATAATTCACCCCTCCACTTT
CDR3aa: CASSLRGSLHNSPLHF
j_gene: TRBJ1-6
abundance: -
d_gene: -
v_gene: TRBV5-1

CDR3nt: TGTGCCAGCAGCCAAGGATTAACACGAAACTATGGCTACACCTTC
CDR3aa: CASSQGLTRNYGYTF
j_gene: TRBJ1-2
abundance: -
d_gene: -
v_gene: TRBV3-1/TRBV3-2

CDR3nt: TGTGCCAGCAGTTTCGCGGGGGCCTTCCAAGAGACCCAGTACTTC
CDR3aa: CASSFAGAFQETQYF
j_gene: TRBJ2-5
abundance: -
d_gene: -
v_gene: TRBV27

CDR3nt: TGTGCCACCCGACGAACCGGGACAGGAGCTTTCTATGGCTACACCTTC
CDR3aa: CATRRTGTGAFYGYTF
j_gene: TRBJ1-2
abundance: -
d_gene: TRBD1
v_gene: TRBV10-3

CDR3nt: TGTGCCAGCAGCGCCGGACTAGCGGGGGGGCCGTACGAGCAGTACTTC
CDR3aa: CASSAGLAGGPYEQYF
j_gene: TRBJ2-7
abundance: -
d_gene: TRBD2
v_gene: TRBV11-3

CDR3nt: TGTGCCAGCAGCTTTCTCCAATCCAACAATTTAGAAGCTTTCTTT
CDR3aa: CASSFLQSNNLEAFF
j_gene: TRBJ1-1
abundance: -
d_gene: -
v_gene: TRBV11-2

CDR3nt: TGCGCCAGCAGCTTGGACGGGACTAGCGGGGATCCTACAACCCAGTACTTC
CDR3aa: CASSLDGTSGDPTTQYF
j_gene: TRBJ2-5
abundance: -
d_gene: TRBD2
v_gene: TRBV5-1

CDR3nt: TGTGCCAGCAGTGAACAAGGCAGGTCCTACGAGCAGTACTTC
CDR3aa: CASSEQGRSYEQYF
j_gene: TRBJ2-7
abundance: -
d_gene: -
v_gene: TRBV2

CDR3nt: TGTGCCACGGGACAGGGAAATGAAAAACTGTTTTTT
CDR3aa: CATGQGNEKLFF
j_gene: TRBJ1-4
abundance: -
d_gene: TRBD1
v_gene: TRBV18

CDR3nt: TGTGCCAGCAGCTTGTTCCGGGACATCTCAAGTGGTAGGAATGAGCAGTTCTTC
CDR3aa: CASSLFRDISSGRNEQFF
j_gene: TRBJ2-1
abundance: -
d_gene: -
v_gene: TRBV7-8

CDR3nt: TGTGCCAGCAGTTTCCTAGCGTCTGGTGAGCAGTTCTTC
CDR3aa: CASSFLASGEQFF
j_gene: TRBJ2-1
abundance: -
d_gene: -
v_gene: TRBV6-2/TRBV6-3

CDR3nt: TGTGCCAGCAGTGAAGCGCAGGGACAGGGCGCAGATACGCAGTATTTT
CDR3aa: CASSEAQGQGADTQYF
j_gene: TRBJ2-3
abundance: -
d_gene: TRBD1
v_gene: TRBV6-1

CDR3nt: TGTGCCAGCAGTTTGAACACAGGGGAAAAACTGTTTTTT
CDR3aa: CASSLNTGEKLFF
j_gene: TRBJ1-4
abundance: -
d_gene: -
v_gene: TRBV6-2/TRBV6-3

CDR3nt: TGTGCCACCAGTGGGTCCGGGTCGGGGTATGGCTACACCTTC
CDR3aa: CATSGSGSGYGYTF
j_gene: TRBJ1-2
abundance: -
d_gene: -
v_gene: TRBV24-1

CDR3nt: TGTGCCAGCAGGGCGACATATCTCAATCAGCCCCAGCATTTT
CDR3aa: CASRATYLNQPQHF
j_gene: TRBJ1-5
abundance: -
d_gene: -
v_gene: TRBV6-5

CDR3nt: TGTGCCAGCAGTTCCCCCGCGGGACAGCCCCAGCATTTT
CDR3aa: CASSSPAGQPQHF
j_gene: TRBJ1-5
abundance: -
d_gene: -
v_gene: TRBV27

CDR3nt: TGCGCCAGCAGCCAAGCAAGCGGGAGAGTCTACGAGCAGTACTTC
CDR3aa: CASSQASGRVYEQYF
j_gene: TRBJ2-7
abundance: -
d_gene: TRBD2
v_gene: TRBV4-1

CDR3nt: TGTGCCAGCAGCTTAGAGTTAGAGCTGGATACGCAGTATTTT
CDR3aa: CASSLELELDTQYF
j_gene: TRBJ2-3
abundance: -
d_gene: -
v_gene: TRBV11-2

CDR3nt: TGTGCCAGCAGCGTAGGGTGGGGGGTCGTGGATTCACCCCTCCACTTT
CDR3aa: CASSVGWGVVDSPLHF
j_gene: TRBJ1-6
abundance: -
d_gene: -
v_gene: TRBV9

CDR3nt: TGTGCCTGGACAGGCTCGAGCTCCTACAATGAGCAGTTCTTC
CDR3aa: CAWTGSSSYNEQFF
j_gene: TRBJ2-1
abundance: once
d_gene: -
v_gene: TRBV30

CDR3nt: TGTGCCAGCAGCTCGCCGTTGACTAGCGGGAGGGTATACAATGAGCAGTTCTTC
CDR3aa: CASSSPLTSGRVYNEQFF
j_gene: TRBJ2-1
abundance: -
d_gene: TRBD2
v_gene: TRBV5-4

CDR3nt: TGTGCCAGCAGTTATGGAAACACCATATATTTT
CDR3aa: CASSYGNTIYF
j_gene: TRBJ1-3
abundance: -
d_gene: -
v_gene: TRBV2